This record concerns one T cell receptor beta chain sequence. Its target is unknown. This sample was taken from a study of OX40 agonist ivuxolimab in advanced cancers. Whole-study context: Intravenous ivuxolimab at 0.01 to 10 mg/kg was given to patients every 2 weeks. Study-wide results and caveats: Expanded clones belonging to CD8+ T cells outnumbered, on average, those of CD4+. In the 0.1 to 3.0 mg/kg range, CD4+ and CD8+ blood T cells had expanded clonally by week 6.

The germline gives CDR1 SGHRS, CDR2 YFSETQ. This CDR3 has 16 amino acids. Unmatched junction bases numbered 9, after V lost 2 bases and J lost 4 bases. Here immunoSEQ multiplex PCR was the method, and the copy in TCRdb shows in-frame clones only, minus some. This sample has tens of thousands of clones, with 85% to 90% found just once. The rearrangement joins TRBV5-1 to TRBJ1-1; TRBD1 matches 9 bases. The receptor was derived from an adult with an advanced solid tumor such as melanoma, head and neck, liver or kidney cancer. The sample here was CD4+ or CD8+ T cells sorted from blood, taken in a trial of the OX40 agonist ivuxolimab. Here the CDR3 reads CASSFGRNRGRTEAFF. In DNA form, the CDR3 reads TGCGCCAGCAGCTTTGGTCGCAACAGGGGGCGCACTGAAGCTTTCTTT.